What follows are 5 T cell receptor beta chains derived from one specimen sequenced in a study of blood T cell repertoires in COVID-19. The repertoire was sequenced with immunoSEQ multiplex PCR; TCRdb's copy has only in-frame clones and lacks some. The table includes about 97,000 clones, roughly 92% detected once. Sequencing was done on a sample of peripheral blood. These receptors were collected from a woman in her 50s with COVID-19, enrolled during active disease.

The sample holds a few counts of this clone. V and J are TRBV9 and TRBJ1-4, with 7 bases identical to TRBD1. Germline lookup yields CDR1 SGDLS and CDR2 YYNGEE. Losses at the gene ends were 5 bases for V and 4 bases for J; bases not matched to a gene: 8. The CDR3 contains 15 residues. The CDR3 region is CASSTGEVGNEKLFF. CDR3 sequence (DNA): TGTGCCAGCAGTACAGGGGAGGTCGGTAATGAAAAACTGTTTTTT.

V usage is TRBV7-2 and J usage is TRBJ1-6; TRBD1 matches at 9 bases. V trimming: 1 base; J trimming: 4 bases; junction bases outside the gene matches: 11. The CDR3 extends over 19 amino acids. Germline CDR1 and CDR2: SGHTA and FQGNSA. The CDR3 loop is CASSLGPGQGVSYNSPLHF. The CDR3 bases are TGTGCCAGCAGCTTAGGTCCGGGACAGGGTGTTAGTTATAATTCACCCCTCCACTTT.

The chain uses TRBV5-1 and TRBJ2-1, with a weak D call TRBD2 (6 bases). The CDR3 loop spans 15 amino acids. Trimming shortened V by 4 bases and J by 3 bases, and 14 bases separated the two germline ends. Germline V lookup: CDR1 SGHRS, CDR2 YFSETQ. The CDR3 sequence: CASSAEAGSYNEQFF. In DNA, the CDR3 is TGCGCCAGCAGCGCCGAGGCGGGGAGCTACAATGAGCAGTTCTTC.

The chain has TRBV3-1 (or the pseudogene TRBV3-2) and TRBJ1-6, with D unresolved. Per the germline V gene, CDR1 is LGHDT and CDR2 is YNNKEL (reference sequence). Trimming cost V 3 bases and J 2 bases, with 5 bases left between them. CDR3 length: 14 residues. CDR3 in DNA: TGTGCCAGCAGCCATACAGCCTATAATTCACCCCTCCACTTT. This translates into CASSHTAYNSPLHF.

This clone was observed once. The CDR3 loop is CASSFPRVISTDTQYF. For the CDR3, the DNA is TGTGCCAGCAGCTTCCCCCGGGTCATTAGCACAGATACGCAGTATTTT. The rearrangement uses TRBV7-2 and TRBJ2-3; D uncertain. Per germline, CDR1 SGHTA and CDR2 FQGNSA. The CDR3 has 16 amino acids. V was cut by 3 bases and J by 0 bases, with 13 bases left in between. The variable domain in full, completed from reference TRBV7-2 and TRBJ2-3, reads GAGVSQSPSNKVTEKGKDVELRCDPISGHTALYWYRQSLGQGLEFLIYFQGNSAPDKSGLPSDRFSAERTGGSVSTLTIQRTQQEDSAVYLCASSFPRVISTDTQYFGPGTRLTVL.